The 29 T cell receptor beta chains given below trace back to one sample, sequenced in a study of cytomegalovirus exposure and HLA in healthy donors. The PCR employed 60 Vbeta primers together with 13 Jbeta primers. Measured with immunoSEQ multiplex PCR; TCRdb has only the in-frame clones, and not every one. In the table there are approximately 89,000 clones, 77% of which are singletons. Sequenced: PBMCs. The receptors here all came from a man aged 25-40 years in good health and CMV-seronegative.

V and J are TRBV7-2 and TRBJ2-7, with 9 bases lining up with TRBD1. This CDR3 spans 14 amino acids. CDR1 is SGHTA and CDR2 is FQGNSA in the germline V gene. Germline trimming cut 5 bases from V and 6 bases from J; bases unmatched to any gene: 8. CDR3 protein: CASSPRDRVFEQYF. CDR3 DNA: TGTGCCAGCAGCCCTCGGGACAGGGTTTTCGAGCAGTACTTC.

As for this clone: Likely a read error: the CDR3 ends without its conserved phenylalanine or tryptophan. The J gene is TRBJ1-1, the V gene TRBV6-6; possibly TRBD1 for D (6 bases). V dropped 8 bases and J dropped 6 bases, with 16 bases sitting between them. This CDR3 is built from 13 residues. Germline assignment: CDR1 MNHNY and CDR2 SVGAGI (reference sequence). Here the CDR3 DNA reads TGTGCCAGCGCCGACAGGTATATTTCTGAAGCTTTCCTT. This encodes CASADRYISEAFL.

This chain connects TRBV4-1 to TRBJ2-1, with a weak D call TRBD1 (6 bases). Trimming removed 1 base from V and 0 bases from J, with 19 bases in between. The CDR3 extends over 19 amino acids. CDR1 is MGHRA and CDR2 is YSYEKL in the germline V gene. DNA for the CDR3: TGCGCCAGCAGCCAAGCCAGGGGCGAGCGTGGAAGCTCCTACAATGAGCAGTTCTTC. The encoded protein is CASSQARGERGSSYNEQFF.

The rearrangement uses TRBV10-3 and TRBJ2-6, with D tentatively TRBD1 (6 bases). V was pared by 3 bases and J by 2 bases, with 17 bases between. The CDR3 runs 18 residues. Germline loops: CDR1 ENHRY, CDR2 SYGVKD. The CDR3 nucleotides are TGTGCCATCAGTGATGGTACAGGGCTCCTCCCTGGGGCCAACGTCCTGACTTTC. It encodes CAISDGTGLLPGANVLTF.

This chain links TRBV7-8 with TRBJ2-7, with 9 bases aligning to TRBD2. J was trimmed by 0 bases and V by 5 bases; bases with no gene match: 11. The germline V gene encodes CDR1 SGHVS and CDR2 FQNEAQ. The CDR3 runs to 17 residues. Here the CDR3 reads CASSMRLAGESSYEQYF. In DNA form, the CDR3 reads TGTGCCAGCAGCATGAGATTAGCGGGAGAGAGCTCCTACGAGCAGTACTTC.

The chain uses TRBV6-1 and TRBJ1-2, with D tentatively TRBD1 (5 bases). The CDR3 covers 13 residues. Trimming cost V 5 bases and J 8 bases, with 15 bases left between them. The germline CDR1 and CDR2 sequences are MNHNS and SASEGT. The CDR3 DNA is TGTGCCAGCAGTTGGGGGGGTAAAATGGGCTACACCTTC. It specifies CASSWGGKMGYTF.

The chain carries TRBV4-2 and TRBJ2-7; no clear D. CDR1 is LGHNA and CDR2 is YNFKEQ in the germline V gene. The CDR3 is 11 residues long. Trimming removed 5 bases from V and 3 bases from J, with 5 bases in between. This CDR3 reads CASSWLYEQYF. For the CDR3, the DNA is TGTGCCAGCAGCTGGCTCTACGAGCAGTACTTC.

In its sample, this clone was seen a few times. V is TRBV30 and J is TRBJ1-5, with TRBD1 as a possible D gene (6 bases). Per germline, CDR1 GTSNPN and CDR2 SVGIG (reference sequence). V shed 1 base and J shed 9 bases, with 13 bases lying between them. This CDR3 comprises 13 residues. Here the CDR3 reads CAWSAGWGRPQHF. CDR3 coding DNA: TGTGCCTGGAGTGCGGGCTGGGGGCGGCCCCAGCATTTT.

The sample holds a few counts of this clone. V usage is TRBV9 and J usage is TRBJ2-7, with D maybe TRBD2 (5 bases). V shed 4 bases and J shed 3 bases, with 14 bases lying between them. The CDR3 sequence is 14 residues long. The germline V gene has CDR1 SGDLS and CDR2 YYNGEE. CDR3 sequence reads: CASSSQREGYEQYF. Here the CDR3 DNA reads TGTGCCAGCAGCTCCCAGCGCGAGGGCTACGAGCAGTACTTC.

V usage is TRBV30 and J usage is TRBJ1-6; TRBD1 aligns across 10 bases. CDR1 and CDR2 (germline): GTSNPN, SVGIG (reference sequence). The ends lost 5 bases at V and 9 bases at J; junction bases unmatched: 4. This CDR3 spans 13 amino acids. CDR3 sequence: CAWATGGGSPLHF. In nucleotides, the CDR3 is TGTGCCTGGGCGACAGGGGGCGGTTCACCCCTCCACTTT.

The V gene is TRBV7-2, the J gene TRBJ1-6; D not resolved. Germline V gene data show CDR1 as SGHTA and CDR2 as FQGNSA. This CDR3 comprises 13 residues. V was cut by 3 bases and J by 8 bases, with 8 bases left in between. The CDR3 DNA reads as TGTGCCAGCAGCTTGGTTAGAGATTCACCCCTCCACTTT. Protein sequence: CASSLVRDSPLHF.

The V gene is TRBV9, the J gene TRBJ2-7; 9 bases agree with TRBD1. The CDR3 has 15 residues. CDR1 SGDLS and CDR2 YYNGEE come from the germline V gene. The trim removed 0 bases at V and 1 base at J, leaving 2 bases unmatched. CDR3 amino acids: CASSVAGTGSYEQYF. CDR3 DNA sequence: TGTGCCAGCAGCGTAGCCGGGACAGGGTCCTACGAGCAGTACTTC.

This chain links TRBV11-2 with TRBJ1-6; TRBD1 matches 9 bases. The CDR3 contains 15 residues. Germline assignment: CDR1 SGHAT and CDR2 FQNNGV. V was pared by 5 bases and J by 7 bases, with 6 bases of the junction left unmatched. The chain's CDR3 is CASSPGQGYNSPLHF. CDR3 bases: TGTGCCAGCAGCCCCGGACAGGGGTACAATTCACCCCTCCACTTT.

In this sample, this clone turned up once. The V call is TRBV2, the J call TRBJ2-5; possibly TRBD1 for D (6 bases). The CDR3 has 15 residues. Looked up from germline, CDR1 is SNHLY and CDR2 is FYNNEI. V lost 4 bases to trimming and J lost 2 bases, with 14 bases between them. CDR3 sequence (DNA): TGTGCCAGCAGTGTTTGGCAGGGGAAACAAGAGACCCAGTACTTC. Protein sequence: CASSVWQGKQETQYF.

This chain connects TRBV9 to TRBJ1-1, with 7 bases matching TRBD1. CDR1 and CDR2 from the germline V gene are SGDLS and YYNGEE. Trimming cost V 3 bases and J 4 bases; bases outside gene matches: 9. This CDR3 has 15 residues. CDR3 in DNA: TGTGCCAGCAGCGCAACAGGGGTCGGGGTCACTGAAGCTTTCTTT. Translated: CASSATGVGVTEAFF.

The CDR3 spells CASSPEDRIYGYTF. The CDR3 region has the DNA TGTGCCAGCAGTCCAGAGGACAGGATCTATGGCTACACCTTC. The chain combines TRBV27 with TRBJ1-2; 7 nucleotides agree with TRBD1. The CDR3 runs to 14 residues. V shed 5 bases and J 4 bases; nucleotides not matched to a gene: 7. Germline lookup yields CDR1 MNHEY and CDR2 SMNVEV (reference sequence).

This clone was detected only a few times. The chain has TRBV19 and TRBJ1-5, with D possibly TRBD1 on 5 matching bases. Trimming removed 6 bases from V and 9 bases from J, with 18 bases in between. The germline gives CDR1 LNHDA, CDR2 SQIVND (reference sequence). The CDR3 is 14 amino acids. The CDR3 nucleotides are TGTGCCAGTAGAGGGGCAGGATTGGCCTGGCCCCAGCATTTT. It encodes CASRGAGLAWPQHF.

V usage is TRBV4-3 and J usage is TRBJ1-2; D unclear. Deletions cut 0 bases from V and 7 bases from J, with 6 bases between. Germline V gene lookup returns CDR1 LGHNA and CDR2 YSLEER. The CDR3 totals 12 residues. CDR3 residues: CASSQETCGYTF. The CDR3 DNA reads TGCGCCAGCAGCCAAGAGACATGTGGCTACACCTTC.

V and J are TRBV5-6 and TRBJ2-7; D possibly corresponds to TRBD2 (6 bases). Trimming took off 4 bases at V and 6 bases at J, with 14 bases between the two ends. In germline, CDR1 is SGHDT, CDR2 YYEEEE. CDR3 length: 13 residues. CDR3 in DNA: TGTGCCAGCAGCACCGAGGACGGGAGCGAGCAGTACTTC. It specifies CASSTEDGSEQYF.

The rearrangement links TRBV7-2 to TRBJ2-5; TRBD2 matches 7 bases. Germline CDR1 reads SGHTA; CDR2 reads FQGNSA. This CDR3 has 16 amino acids. The V and J ends lost 2 bases and 5 bases, in that order; junction bases with no gene match: 11. The DNA of the CDR3 is TGTGCCAGCAGCTTATCCGGGGGGATGCCTCCGGAGACCCAGTACTTC. Translating gives CASSLSGGMPPETQYF.

This clone has only a few counts. The genes are TRBV27 and TRBJ2-3; D possibly corresponds to TRBD1 (5 bases). V gave up 3 bases and J gave up 1 base, with 11 bases separating them. The CDR3 spans 15 residues. Germline V gives CDR1 MNHEY, CDR2 SMNVEV (reference sequence). Written as DNA, the CDR3 is TGTGCCAGCAGTTTCCTCGTACAGGGCACAGATACGCAGTATTTT. Encoded protein: CASSFLVQGTDTQYF.

J is TRBJ1-6 and V is TRBV28; unclear D gene. Germline V CDR1 and CDR2: MDHEN, SYDVKM. V gave up 5 bases and J gave up 10 bases, with 15 bases separating them. The CDR3 is 14 residues long. The CDR3 loop is CASSPDSATSPLHF. CDR3 in DNA: TGTGCCAGCAGTCCGGACTCAGCGACGTCACCCCTCCACTTT.

The chain couples TRBV18 to TRBJ2-6; 11 nucleotides match TRBD1. With V trimmed by 2 bases and J by 0 bases, 9 bases remained unmatched. Per the germline V gene, CDR1 is KGHSH and CDR2 is LQKENI. The length of the CDR3 is 20 residues. The DNA for the CDR3 is TGTGCCAGCTCACCAAACGCTGGACAGGGGGCAGGCTCTGGGGCCAACGTCCTGACTTTC. Translated: CASSPNAGQGAGSGANVLTF.

V is TRBV30 and J is TRBJ1-1; a weak D match, TRBD1 (6 bases). The V gene's germline CDR1 is GTSNPN and CDR2 SVGIG (reference sequence). V lost 0 bases and J 3 bases, leaving 8 bases between the germline ends. The CDR3 consists of 13 residues. The CDR3 loop is CAWSVAGDTEAFF. The DNA for the CDR3 is TGTGCCTGGAGTGTAGCAGGGGACACTGAAGCTTTCTTT.

The rearrangement joins TRBV19 to TRBJ1-2; D is unclear. Trimming took off 4 bases at V and 8 bases at J, with 17 bases between the two ends. The CDR3 runs to 14 residues. Germline V lookup: CDR1 LNHDA, CDR2 SQIVND (reference sequence). The CDR3 region is CASSTSAVRWGYTF. In DNA form, the CDR3 reads TGTGCCAGTAGTACATCGGCGGTTAGATGGGGCTACACCTTC.

The CDR3 bases are TGTGCCAGCAGCTCCCAGACTAGCGGGGGTTTCTCAGATACGCAGTATTTT. Translating gives CASSSQTSGGFSDTQYF. The J gene is TRBJ2-3, the V gene TRBV7-8; TRBD2 matches 12 bases. The CDR3 totals 17 residues. The J segment lost 4 bases and the V segment lost 4 bases, leaving 9 bases of the junction unmatched. CDR1 SGHVS and CDR2 FQNEAQ come from the germline V gene.

As concerns this clone: One end of the junction is discordant with germline, which a read error may explain. The chain joins TRBV7-9 to TRBJ2-7; a weak D match, TRBD2 (7 bases). Germline V CDR1 and CDR2: SEHNR, FQNEAQ (reference sequence). The CDR3 contains 15 residues. The CDR3 coding sequence is TGTTCCAGCAGCTTAGGTGGGGGGGCAGCGTACGAGCAGTACTTC. Its protein is CSSSLGGGAAYEQYF.

The chain carries TRBV28 and TRBJ2-5; 8 bases match TRBD2. The germline V gene encodes CDR1 MDHEN and CDR2 SYDVKM. V dropped 3 bases and J dropped 2; count of bases not matched to a gene: 8. The CDR3 is 16 residues long. In DNA form, the CDR3 reads TGTGCCAGCAGTTTTCCATTTAGCGGGATTCAAGAGACCCAGTACTTC. Protein: CASSFPFSGIQETQYF.

The chain uses TRBV7-6 and TRBJ2-1; 10 nucleotides agree with TRBD2. The ends lost 1 base at V and 8 bases at J; junction bases unmatched: 5. The germline CDR1 and CDR2 sequences are SGHVS and FNYEAQ. The CDR3 extends over 15 amino acids. For the CDR3, the DNA is TGTGCCAGCAGCTTAGGAGCGGGGGGGCCTTATGAGCAGTTCTTC. This gives the protein CASSLGAGGPYEQFF.